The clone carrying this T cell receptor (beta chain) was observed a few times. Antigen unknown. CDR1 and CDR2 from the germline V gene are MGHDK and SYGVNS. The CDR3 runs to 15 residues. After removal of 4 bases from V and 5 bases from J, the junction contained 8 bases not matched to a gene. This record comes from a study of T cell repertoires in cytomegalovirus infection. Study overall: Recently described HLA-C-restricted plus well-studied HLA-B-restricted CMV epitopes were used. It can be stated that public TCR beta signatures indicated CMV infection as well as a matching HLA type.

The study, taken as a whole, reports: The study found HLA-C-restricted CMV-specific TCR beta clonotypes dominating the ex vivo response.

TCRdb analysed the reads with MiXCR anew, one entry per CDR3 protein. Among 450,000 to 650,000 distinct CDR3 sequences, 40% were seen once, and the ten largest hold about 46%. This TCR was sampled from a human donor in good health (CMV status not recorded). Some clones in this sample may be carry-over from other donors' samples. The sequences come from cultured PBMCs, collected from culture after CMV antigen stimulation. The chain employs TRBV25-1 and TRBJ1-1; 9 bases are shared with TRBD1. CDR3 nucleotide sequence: TGTGCCAGCAGTGTCGCCGGGACAGGGAGTACTGAAGCTTTCTTT. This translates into CASSVAGTGSTEAFF.